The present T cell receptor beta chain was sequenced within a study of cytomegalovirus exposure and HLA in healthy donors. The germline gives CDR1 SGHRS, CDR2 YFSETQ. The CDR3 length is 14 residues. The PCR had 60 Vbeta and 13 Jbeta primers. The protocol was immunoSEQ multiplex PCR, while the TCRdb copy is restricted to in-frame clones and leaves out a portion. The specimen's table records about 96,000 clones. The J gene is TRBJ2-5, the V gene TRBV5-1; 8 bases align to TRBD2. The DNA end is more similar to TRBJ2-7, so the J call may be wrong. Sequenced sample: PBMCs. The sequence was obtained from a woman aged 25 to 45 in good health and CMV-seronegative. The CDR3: CASSLGSGGYEQYF. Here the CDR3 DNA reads TGCGCCAGCAGCTTGGGGTCGGGAGGGTACGAGCAGTACTTC.